This T cell receptor (beta chain) was sequenced in a study of blood T cell repertoires in COVID-19. Whole-study context: Samples representing acute and convalescent COVID-19 were sourced from the United States, Italy and Spain. In each case, the material was cDNA or gDNA derived from T cells, B-cell-depleted T cells, or PBMCs.

In the original workflow: Nucleated cell counts were estimated from reference gene primer amplification. Data came from immunoSEQ multiplex PCR; TCRdb stores just in-frame clones and leaves some out. Clone size and the V and J calls come from that table; the DNA yielded D and trimming. This sample has 250,000 to 300,000 clones, with approximately 87% found just once. CDR3 length: 13 amino acids. The germline gives CDR1 MNHEY, CDR2 SMNVEV (reference sequence). The ends were cut back, 8 bases at V and 6 bases at J, with 14 bases in the middle. Enrolled during active infection, Seattle patients were then followed longitudinally.

Sequenced material: peripheral blood. This TCR derives from a woman aged 30 to 39 with COVID-19, enrolled during active disease. The chain joins TRBV27 to TRBJ2-1; D not certain. The CDR3 DNA reads TGTGCCAGCCACAACTACAAAGGCAATGAGCAGTTCTTC. It encodes CASHNYKGNEQFF.